The clone carrying this T cell receptor beta chain came up a few times. Its target is not known. V lost 0 bases and J lost 11, with 14 bases in between. This CDR3 is 14 amino acids long. Germline CDR1 KGHSY, CDR2 FQNENV. The data were obtained in a study of CD8 T cells in ankylosing spondylitis. Whole-study results and caveats: Enrichment of disease-linked clones was reportedly significant in matched ankylosing spondylitis synovial fluid.

Using its own MiXCR run on the 5' RACE reads, TCRdb lists one record per CDR3 protein. The sample records 200,000 or so distinct CDR3 sequences, 10% to 15% being singletons. The J gene is TRBJ1-5, the V gene TRBV16, with D possibly being TRBD1 (5 bases). The sequenced sample was blood, either unsorted or a sorted T cell fraction (not recorded which). This TCR was recovered from a female donor with ankylosing spondylitis or in good health (not recorded which). The CDR3 sequence is CASSQSPGPVTQHF. In DNA, the CDR3 is TGTGCCAGCAGCCAATCGCCGGGGCCAGTAACCCAGCATTTT.